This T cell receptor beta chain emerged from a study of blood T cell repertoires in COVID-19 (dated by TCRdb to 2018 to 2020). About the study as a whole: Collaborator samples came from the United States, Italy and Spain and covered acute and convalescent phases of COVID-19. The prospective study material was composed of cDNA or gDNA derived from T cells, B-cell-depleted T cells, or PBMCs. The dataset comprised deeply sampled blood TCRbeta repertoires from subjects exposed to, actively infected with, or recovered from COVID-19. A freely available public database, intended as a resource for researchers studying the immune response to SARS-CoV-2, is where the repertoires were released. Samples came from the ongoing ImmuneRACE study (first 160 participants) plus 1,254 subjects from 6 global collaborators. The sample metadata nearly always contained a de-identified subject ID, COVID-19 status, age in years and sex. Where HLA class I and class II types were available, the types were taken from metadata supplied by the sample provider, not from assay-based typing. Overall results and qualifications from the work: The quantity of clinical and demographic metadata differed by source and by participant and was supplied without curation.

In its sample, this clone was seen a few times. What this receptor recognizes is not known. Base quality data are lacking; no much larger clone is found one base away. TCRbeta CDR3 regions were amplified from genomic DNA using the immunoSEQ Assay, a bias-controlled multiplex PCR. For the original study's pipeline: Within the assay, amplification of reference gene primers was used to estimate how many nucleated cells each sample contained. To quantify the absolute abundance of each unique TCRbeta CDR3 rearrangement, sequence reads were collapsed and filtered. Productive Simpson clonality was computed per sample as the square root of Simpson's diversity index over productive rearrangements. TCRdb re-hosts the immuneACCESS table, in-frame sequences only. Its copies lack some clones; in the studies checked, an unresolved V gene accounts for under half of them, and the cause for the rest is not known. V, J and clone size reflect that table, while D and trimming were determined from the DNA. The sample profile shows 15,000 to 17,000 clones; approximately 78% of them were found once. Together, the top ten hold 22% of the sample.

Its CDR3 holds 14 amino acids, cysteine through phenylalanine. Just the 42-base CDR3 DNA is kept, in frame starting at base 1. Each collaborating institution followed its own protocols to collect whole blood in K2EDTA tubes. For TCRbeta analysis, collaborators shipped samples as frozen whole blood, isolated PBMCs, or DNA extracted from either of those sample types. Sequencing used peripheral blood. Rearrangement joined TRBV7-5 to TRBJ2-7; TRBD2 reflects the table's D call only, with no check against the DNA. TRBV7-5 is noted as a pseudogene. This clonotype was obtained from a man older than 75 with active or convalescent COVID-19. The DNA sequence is TGTGTCAGAAGCCCGACTAGCGGGGCCTACGAGCAGTACTTC. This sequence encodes CVRSPTSGAYEQYF.